Detailed here is one T cell receptor (beta chain). The data were taken from a study of blood T cell repertoires in COVID-19. Germline V gene sequence: CDR1 LGHNA, CDR2 YSLEER. V shed 4 bases and J shed 6 bases, with 9 bases lying between them. CDR3 size: 13 residues. Clones were sequenced by immunoSEQ multiplex PCR, and TCRdb holds only the in-frame ones, with some missing. Of approximately 150,000 clones in the sample, 88% were seen once. V gene TRBV4-3 combines with J gene TRBJ2-2; D unclear. Sequencing was carried out using peripheral blood. This receptor was taken from a woman aged 55-75 years with acute or convalescent COVID-19. CDR3 sequence: CASSRARAGELFF. The CDR3 bases are TGCGCCAGCAGCCGGGCCCGAGCCGGGGAGCTGTTTTTT.